The 3 T cell receptor beta chains in this list originate from one sample, sequenced in a study of blood T cell repertoires in COVID-19. Profiled with immunoSEQ multiplex PCR; TCRdb holds only in-frame clones, not every one. Altogether about 120,000 clones are present, 85% being singletons, with the ten largest covering under 5%. Sequenced material: peripheral blood. The source is a man in his sixties with acute or convalescent COVID-19.

The chain is built from TRBV14 and TRBJ2-2; D is perhaps TRBD2 (6 bases). Trimming took off 1 base at V and 5 bases at J, with 17 bases between the two ends. This CDR3 comprises 17 residues. Per germline, CDR1 SGHDN and CDR2 FVKESK. DNA of the CDR3: TGTGCCAGCAGCCAAGTGGCGGTACTAGCTACGACCGGGGAGCTGTTTTTT. Its protein is CASSQVAVLATTGELFF.

The V call is TRBV9, the J call TRBJ2-5; possible D gene TRBD1, 6 bases. The CDR3 is 13 residues long. CDR1 is SGDLS and CDR2 is YYNGEE in the germline V gene. Trimming took 10 bases from V and 2 from J, leaving 15 bases between them. The CDR3 spells CAGLGAGQETQYF. Here the CDR3 DNA reads TGTGCCGGCTTGGGGGCAGGACAAGAGACCCAGTACTTC. Full variable domain (rest looked up from reference TRBV9 and TRBJ2-5): DSGVTQTPKHLITATGQRVTLRCSPRSGDLSVYWYQQSLDQGLQFLIQYYNGEERAKGNILERFSAQQFPDLHSELNLSSLELGDSALYFCAGLGAGQETQYFGPGTRLLVL.

V gene TRBV6-1 combines with J gene TRBJ1-4, with 10 bases that match TRBD1. Trimming at V came to 3 bases and at J to 8 bases, leaving 6 bases not matched to a gene. Germline-derived CDR1 and CDR2 are MNHNS and SASEGT. This CDR3 is built from 15 residues. The CDR3 DNA follows: TGTGCCAGCAGTGAGAGGGGGACAGGGGTAGAAAAACTGTTTTTT. Its protein product is CASSERGTGVEKLFF.